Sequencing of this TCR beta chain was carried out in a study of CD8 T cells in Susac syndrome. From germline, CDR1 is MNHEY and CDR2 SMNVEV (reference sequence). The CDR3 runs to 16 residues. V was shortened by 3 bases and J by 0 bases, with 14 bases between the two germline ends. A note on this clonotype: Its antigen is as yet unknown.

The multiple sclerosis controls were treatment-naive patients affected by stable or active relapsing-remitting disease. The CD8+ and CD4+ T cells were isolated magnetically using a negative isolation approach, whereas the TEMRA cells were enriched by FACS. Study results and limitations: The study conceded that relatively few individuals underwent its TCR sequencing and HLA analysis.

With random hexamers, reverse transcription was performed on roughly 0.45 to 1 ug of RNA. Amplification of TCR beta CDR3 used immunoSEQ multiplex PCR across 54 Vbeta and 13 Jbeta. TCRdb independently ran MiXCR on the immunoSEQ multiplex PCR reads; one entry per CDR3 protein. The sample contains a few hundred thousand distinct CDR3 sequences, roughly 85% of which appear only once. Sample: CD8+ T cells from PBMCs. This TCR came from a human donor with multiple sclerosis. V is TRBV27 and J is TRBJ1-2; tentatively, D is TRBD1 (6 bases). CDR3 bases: TGTGCCAGCAGTTTTAGCCCGGGACACCCTAACTATGGCTACACCTTC. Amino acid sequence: CASSFSPGHPNYGYTF.